This T cell receptor beta chain appears in the sequencing data of a study of blood T cell repertoires in COVID-19. Study background: COVID-19 samples collected from the United States, Italy and Spain covered acute and convalescent phases. Sample material is recorded as cDNA or gDNA derived from T cells, B-cell-depleted T cells, or PBMCs.

Per the original data handling: Quantification of nucleated cells was approximated via reference gene primer amplification. The protocol was immunoSEQ multiplex PCR, while the TCRdb copy is restricted to in-frame clones and leaves out a portion. That table supplies the V and J calls and clone size; D and trimming were determined from the DNA. Of under 200,000 clones listed, roughly nine tenths are singletons. Germline CDR1 is LNHDA and CDR2 is SQIVND (reference sequence). V dropped 5 bases and J dropped 2; count of bases not matched to a gene: 4. The CDR3 is 16 residues long. This sequence joins TRBV19 and TRBJ2-3; 13 bases are a match to TRBD2. The sequenced sample was PBMCs or T cells enriched from blood (not recorded which). The TCR was taken from a woman aged 40 to 50 in a cohort exposed to, infected with or recovered from COVID-19 (not recorded which). The CDR3 sequence: CASSALAGGFTDTQYF. Here the CDR3 DNA reads TGTGCCAGTAGTGCACTAGCGGGGGGGTTCACAGATACGCAGTATTTT.